The source of this TCR beta chain is a study of cytomegalovirus exposure and HLA in healthy donors. About this clone: The antigen remains undetermined.

The length of the CDR3 is 16 residues. Trimming took 5 bases from V and 5 from J; bases not matched to a gene: 14. Germline values: CDR1 SNHLY, CDR2 FYNNEI. Study-wide findings and caveats: Investigators reported fewer than 200 TCR beta chains as tied to cytomegalovirus. Clusters of TCRs from the first cohort tended to co-occur in the 95 to 150 validation repertoires (as a later analysis found). Reportedly, cytomegalovirus status was diagnosed with high sensitivity and specificity.

The donors were part of the validation cohort of 120 or so subjects. That cohort was separate from the first cohort, which comprised 700 or so subjects. Method: immunoSEQ multiplex PCR; TCRdb's copy keeps in-frame clones and lacks some. In the table there are tens of thousands of clones, just over 90% of which are singletons. This chain joins TRBV2 and TRBJ1-2; the match to TRBD1 covers 7 bases. Sequenced: PBMCs. The origin of this receptor is a man younger than 45 in good health and CMV-seronegative. The DNA for the CDR3 is TGTGCCAGCAGTCTAACCCTTGAGACAGGGATATATGGCTACACCTTC. As protein: CASSLTLETGIYGYTF.